This T cell receptor beta chain was observed in a study of CD8+ T cells in alopecia areata. Study-wide context: Treated patients took oral tofacitinib at 5 to 10 mg twice daily. Regarding the study as a whole: Tofacitinib significantly decreased scalp clonality and expanded CD8+ clones among top 100.

As to treatment: oral pan-JAK inhibitor, 5-10 mg twice daily. Researchers gathered lesional scalp punch biopsies and peripheral blood from patients with alopecia areata. T lymphocytes (CD4+ and CD8+) were sorted from PBMCs. Sequencing templates came from extracted RNA that was reverse transcribed into cDNA. Sequenced by immunoSEQ multiplex PCR; TCRdb stores in-frame clones only, minus some. This table holds fewer than 150,000 clones, around 82% found once. CDR3 size: 15 residues. The V and J ends lost 1 base and 3 bases, in that order; junction bases with no gene match: 3. Per the germline V gene, CDR1 is ENHRY and CDR2 is SYGVKD. Of note for this clone: The antigen is not known.

The rearrangement links TRBV10-3 to TRBJ2-7; TRBD2 aligns across 10 bases. This receptor was taken from a human donor with alopecia areata. The sequenced sample was CD8+ T cells sorted from blood, obtained at week 4, from a patient treated with tofacitinib. This CDR3 is CAISEFSGGRYEQYF. The CDR3 DNA is TGTGCCATCAGTGAGTTTAGCGGGGGGCGCTACGAGCAGTACTTC.